Presented here are 10 T cell receptor beta chains from one specimen sequenced in a study of blood T cell repertoires in COVID-19. Clones were read by immunoSEQ multiplex PCR, and TCRdb kept only the in-frame ones, dropping some. The table includes more than 150,000 clones, about 90% detected once. The sequencing input was peripheral blood. The receptors stem from a man aged 60 to 75 with acute or convalescent COVID-19.

The chain carries TRBV5-6 and TRBJ1-2, with D hard to call. CDR1 SGHDT and CDR2 YYEEEE come from the germline V gene. This CDR3 region has 13 residues. Trimming removed 5 bases at V and 4 bases at J, with 12 bases between. The CDR3 reads CASRYGQAYGYTF. CDR3 sequence (DNA): TGTGCCAGCAGATATGGTCAAGCCTATGGCTACACCTTC.

The chain is built from TRBV11-3 and TRBJ2-7, with 10 bases aligning to TRBD1. The CDR3 spans 15 residues. With V trimmed by 0 bases and J by 4 bases, 3 bases remained unmatched. Per germline, CDR1 SGHNT and CDR2 YENEEA. The CDR3 reads CASSLEGTGDYEQYF. DNA for the CDR3: TGTGCCAGCAGCTTAGAAGGGACAGGGGATTACGAGCAGTACTTC.

CDR3 in DNA: TGTGCCAGCAGTTTTCGGGAAGGCTACACCTTC. Its protein is CASSFREGYTF. The chain is built from TRBV12-3 or TRBV12-4 and TRBJ1-2, with no clear D. With 3 bases removed from V and 8 bases from J, the gap between germline ends came to 7 bases. This CDR3 spans 11 amino acids.

V is TRBV6-1 and J is TRBJ2-1; D perhaps matches TRBD1 (6 bases). V was shortened by 3 bases and J by 5 bases, with 17 bases between the two germline ends. Germline V lookup: CDR1 MNHNS, CDR2 SASEGT. The CDR3 totals 16 residues. CDR3 residues: CASSDQGMGIHNEQFF. CDR3 sequence (DNA): TGTGCCAGCAGTGACCAGGGGATGGGCATTCACAATGAGCAGTTCTTC.

Written as DNA, the CDR3 is TGTGCCAGCAGTTACTCGGCAGGGGGCGGTTATGGCTACACCTTC. It is translated as CASSYSAGGGYGYTF. The genes are TRBV6-5 and TRBJ1-2, with TRBD1 matching 8 bases. V lost 0 bases to trimming and J lost 5 bases; unmatched junction nucleotides: 5. Germline values: CDR1 MNHEY, CDR2 SVGAGI. The CDR3 consists of 15 residues.

V and J are TRBV2 and TRBJ1-5, with a weak D call TRBD1 (5 bases). Germline lookup yields CDR1 SNHLY and CDR2 FYNNEI. V lost 3 bases and J 7 bases, leaving 16 bases between the germline ends. The CDR3 is 15 amino acids. The CDR3 nucleotides read TGTGCCAGCAGTGAGGGGCGACTAGGATACCAGCCCCAGCATTTT. It specifies CASSEGRLGYQPQHF.

CDR3 sequence: CAWSRLLDGYTF. CDR3 DNA: TGTGCCTGGAGTAGACTCCTCGATGGCTACACCTTC. The chain uses TRBV30 and TRBJ1-2; D gene unclear. The V gene lost 2 bases and the J gene lost 6 bases, with 10 bases spanning the gap. CDR3 length equals 12 residues. Germline V gene data show CDR1 as GTSNPN and CDR2 as SVGIG (reference sequence).

The chain joins TRBV6-6 to TRBJ1-5, with 8 bases fitting TRBD1. There are 13 residues in the CDR3. The V gene end was trimmed by 7 bases and the J gene end by 7 bases; junction bases not matched to a gene: 6. Looked up from germline, CDR1 is MNHNY and CDR2 is SVGAGI (reference sequence). The CDR3 DNA reads as TGTGCCAGCAAGACAGGGGCGGTCCAGCCCCAGCATTTT. This translates into CASKTGAVQPQHF.

The chain links TRBV3-1 (or the pseudogene TRBV3-2) to TRBJ1-1; the match to TRBD1 covers 7 bases. V lost 6 bases and J lost 1; bases outside the gene matches: 2. The germline V gene encodes CDR1 LGHDT and CDR2 YNNKEL (reference sequence). The CDR3 covers 13 residues. CDR3 sequence (DNA): TGTGCCAGCAGACAGGGGACGAACACTGAAGCTTTCTTT. Translated, it gives CASRQGTNTEAFF.

V is TRBV4-1 and J is TRBJ1-2; no definite D call. This CDR3 is 14 amino acids long. V was shortened by 3 bases and J by 8 bases, with 16 bases between the two germline ends. The germline V gene has CDR1 MGHRA and CDR2 YSYEKL. The CDR3 bases are TGCGCCAGCAGCCAGGCCGGACTGAGGCAAGGCTACACCTTC. It encodes CASSQAGLRQGYTF.